Below, 31 T cell receptor beta chains from the same sample are listed, as sequenced in a study of T-cell reconstitution after alpha-beta-depleted transplantation in children. Unique molecular identifiers were incorporated when the TCRbeta library was constructed. TCRdb reanalysed the PCR reads using MiXCR and keeps one entry per CDR3 protein. The sample holds roughly 790,000 distinct CDR3 sequences, less than 20% seen once. Specimen: PBMCs, mostly from graft donor cells, collected 360 days after TCRalphabeta/CD19-depleted stem cell transplant. All receptors come from a male patient between 5 and 17 years old who had a stem cell transplant for acute lymphoblastic leukemia, so the T cells may come from the graft donor.

V and J are TRBV7-8 and TRBJ2-7; no definite D call. CDR3 length equals 13 residues. Germline V gives CDR1 SGHVS, CDR2 FQNEAQ. V lost 5 bases to trimming and J lost 2 bases, with 10 bases between them. CDR3 sequence: CASSPILAYEQYF. DNA of the CDR3: TGTGCCAGCAGCCCAATCCTTGCCTACGAGCAGTACTTC.

The rearrangement joins TRBV10-3 to TRBJ2-2; D possibly uses TRBD1 or TRBD2 (6 bases each). The CDR3 consists of 15 residues. V lost 0 bases, J lost 6 bases, and 11 bases lay in between. Germline V gene data show CDR1 as ENHRY and CDR2 as SYGVKD. CDR3 amino acids: CAISESGGQSGELFF. The CDR3 DNA sequence: TGTGCCATCAGTGAGTCGGGAGGACAGTCCGGGGAGCTGTTTTTT.

This clonotype occurred a few times. The chain has TRBV7-2 and TRBJ2-5, with TRBD1 matching 9 bases. V shed 4 bases, J shed 5 bases, and the junction held 2 bases outside the gene matches. The CDR3 is 13 amino acids. CDR1 and CDR2 from the germline V gene are SGHTA and FQGNSA. As DNA, the CDR3 is TGTGCCAGCAGCTATGACAGGGGGGAGACCCAGTACTTC. Protein product: CASSYDRGETQYF.

This chain's CDR3 is CASSYSITITEAFF. CDR3 coding DNA: TGTGCCAGCAGTTACTCGATCACCATCACTGAAGCTTTCTTT. This chain joins TRBV6-5 and TRBJ1-1; the D is unclear. The CDR3 runs to 14 residues. V lost 0 bases and J lost 4, with 9 bases in between. Germline V gene lookup returns CDR1 MNHEY and CDR2 SVGAGI.

This clonotype has just a few counts. This chain joins TRBV5-6 and TRBJ2-3; D is tentatively TRBD1 or TRBD2 (6 bases each). Per the germline V gene, CDR1 is SGHDT and CDR2 is YYEEEE. Deletions cut 0 bases from V and 4 bases from J, with 18 bases between. The CDR3 consists of 17 residues. The CDR3 nucleotides are TGTGCCAGCAGCTTGGTAGGGAGCGAGGAGGGGGCAGATACGCAGTATTTT. This encodes CASSLVGSEEGADTQYF.

This clonotype was observed a few times. As DNA, the CDR3 is TGTGCCAGCAGTGAATGGGCGGCGGGGCCCCAGCATTTT. The encoded protein is CASSEWAAGPQHF. The rearrangement joins TRBV25-1 to TRBJ1-5; no firm D call. Trimming pared 1 base from V and 9 bases from J, leaving 10 bases between. There are 13 residues in the CDR3. CDR1 and CDR2 (germline): MGHDK, SYGVNS.

This clonotype has a count of ten or more. The chain employs TRBV27 and TRBJ2-3; TRBD2 agrees at 12 bases. The CDR3 length is 17 residues. Germline values: CDR1 MNHEY, CDR2 SMNVEV (reference sequence). The ends lost 3 bases at V and 6 bases at J; junction bases unmatched: 10. CDR3 region: CASSLLAGGPRADTQYF. The CDR3 DNA sequence: TGTGCCAGCAGTTTGCTAGCGGGAGGGCCTAGAGCGGATACGCAGTATTTT.

The chain joins TRBV2 to TRBJ2-1; possibly TRBD2 for D (7 bases). The V gene lost 11 bases and the J gene lost 8 bases, with 25 bases spanning the gap. Germline CDR1 and CDR2: SNHLY and FYNNEI. This CDR3 contains 15 residues. The CDR3 loop is CAGRPKGRGRDEQFF. The CDR3 DNA is TGTGCCGGACGGCCGAAGGGGCGGGGGCGGGATGAGCAGTTCTTC. Based on the CDR3 plus reference TRBV2 and TRBJ2-1, the full variable domain is EPEVTQTPSHQVTQMGQEVILRCVPISNHLYFYWYRQILGQKVEFLVSFYNNEISEKSEIFDDQFSVERPDGSNFTLKIRSTKLEDSAMYFCAGRPKGRGRDEQFFGPGTRLTVL.

This chain uses TRBV5-1 with TRBJ2-7; 9 nucleotides line up with TRBD1. V lost 0 bases and J lost 6; bases outside the gene matches: 7. CDR1 SGHRS and CDR2 YFSETQ come from the germline V gene. The CDR3 is 15 amino acids. The CDR3 region has the DNA TGCGCCAGCAGCTTGGTCACCGGGACAGGGCTCGAGCAGTACTTC. Amino acid sequence: CASSLVTGTGLEQYF.

V is TRBV7-6 and J is TRBJ2-2, with 10 bases aligning to TRBD1. Germline V gene sequence: CDR1 SGHVS, CDR2 FNYEAQ. The junction had 10 bases not matched to a gene; V was cut back by 4 bases and J by 5 bases. The CDR3 contains 17 residues. In DNA form, the CDR3 reads TGTGCCAGCAGCTATCACCGGGACAGGGGAGGAACCGGGGAGCTGTTTTTT. This translates into CASSYHRDRGGTGELFF.

The CDR3 region is CSVAWQLHQPQHF. The CDR3 nucleotides are TGCAGCGTTGCTTGGCAGCTCCATCAGCCCCAGCATTTT. The chain uses TRBV29-1 and TRBJ1-5; the D is unclear. Germline values: CDR1 SQVTM, CDR2 ANQGSEA. The CDR3 has 13 amino acids. The V and J ends lost 4 bases and 5 bases respectively, with 12 bases between them.

This clonotype was seen ten or more times. J is TRBJ1-5 and V is TRBV20-1; 7 nucleotides line up with TRBD1. V was clipped by 5 bases and J by 3 bases; unmatched bases: 4. Germline CDR1 and CDR2: DFQATT and SNEGSKA (reference sequence). There are 13 residues in the CDR3. The CDR3 protein is CSARGQDNQPQHF. The DNA for the CDR3 is TGCAGTGCTCGAGGACAGGACAATCAGCCCCAGCATTTT.

This chain connects TRBV6-5 to TRBJ2-3, with D possibly being TRBD1 (6 bases). CDR3 length: 15 amino acids. Germline-derived CDR1 and CDR2 are MNHEY and SVGAGI. Trimming removed 2 bases from V and 0 bases from J, with 9 bases in between. CDR3 amino acids: CASSYGTPSTDTQYF. DNA for the CDR3: TGTGCCAGCAGTTACGGGACACCTAGCACAGATACGCAGTATTTT.

The gene calls are TRBV14 and TRBJ2-7; D unresolved. The CDR3 runs to 13 residues. Germline CDR1 reads SGHDN; CDR2 reads FVKESK. V lost 4 bases, J lost 10 bases, and 17 bases lay in between. CDR3 bases: TGTGCCAGCAGCCTTGGACCGCGAGACATACAGTACTTC. It codes for CASSLGPRDIQYF. The entire variable domain, with the rest obtained from reference TRBV14 and TRBJ2-7, is as follows: EAGVTQFPSHSVIEKGQTVTLRCDPISGHDNLYWYRRVMGKEIKFLLHFVKESKQDESGMPNNRFLAERTGGTYSTLKVQPAELEDSGVYFCASSLGPRDIQYFGPGTRLTVT.

In this sample, this clonotype turned up a few times. This chain uses TRBV12-3 or TRBV12-4 with TRBJ1-2; tentatively, D is TRBD1 (5 bases). The CDR3 covers 17 residues. V was trimmed by 4 bases and J by 0 bases, leaving 18 bases between them. The CDR3 sequence: CASSSDRTLGANYGYTF. CDR3 DNA sequence: TGTGCCAGCAGTTCTGACCGGACTCTAGGGGCTAACTATGGCTACACCTTC.

This clonotype was picked up many times. This chain uses TRBV29-1 with TRBJ2-1; D is unresolved. Between the trimmed V and J ends, which lost 3 bases and 8 bases, there was a span of 8 bases. The CDR3 is 11 residues long. Germline loops: CDR1 SQVTM, CDR2 ANQGSEA. The CDR3: CSVDGGYEQFF. Written as DNA, the CDR3 is TGCAGCGTTGACGGTGGATATGAGCAGTTCTTC.

This clonotype was observed a few times. The chain employs TRBV7-9 and TRBJ2-2; TRBD2 agrees at 8 bases. The trim removed 10 bases at V and 8 bases at J, leaving 12 bases unmatched. Germline CDR1 is SEHNR and CDR2 is FQNEAQ (reference sequence). The CDR3 totals 14 residues. The CDR3 coding sequence is TGTGCCACCGTTTCGAGCGGGGGCCGGGGGGAGCTGTTTTTT. This encodes CATVSSGGRGELFF.

Ten or more counts support this clonotype. V usage is TRBV5-1 and J usage is TRBJ1-2, with TRBD1 matching over 8 bases. CDR3 length equals 15 residues. Germline trimming cut 3 bases from V and 4 bases from J; bases unmatched to any gene: 8. In germline, CDR1 is SGHRS, CDR2 YFSETQ. The CDR3 sequence is CASSSRDRGGYGYTF. DNA for the CDR3: TGCGCCAGCAGCTCCCGAGACAGGGGTGGCTATGGCTACACCTTC.

This clonotype was observed a handful of times. Here the CDR3 DNA reads TGCAGTGCCGGAGCCTTCACGCCGGGCACAGATACGCAGTATTTT. It is translated as CSAGAFTPGTDTQYF. The chain is built from TRBV20-1 and TRBJ2-3; no clear D. The germline gives CDR1 DFQATT, CDR2 SNEGSKA (reference sequence). The CDR3 spans 15 residues. V lost 6 bases and J 1 base, leaving 17 bases between the germline ends.

This clonotype was recorded a few times. The rearrangement uses TRBV13 and TRBJ2-7; D may be TRBD1 (6 bases). This CDR3 is 15 amino acids long. Germline V CDR1 and CDR2: PRHDT, FYEKMQ (reference sequence). Trimming cost V 6 bases and J 2 bases, with 17 bases left between them. The CDR3, as DNA: TGTGCCAGCAGGACTACACAGGGTCCCCCCTACGAGCAGTACTTC. Protein sequence: CASRTTQGPPYEQYF. The entire variable domain, with the rest obtained from reference TRBV13 and TRBJ2-7, is as follows: AAGVIQSPRHLIKEKRETATLKCYPIPRHDTVYWYQQGPGQDPQFLISFYEKMQSDKGSIPDRFSAQQFSDYHSELNMSSLELGDSALYFCASRTTQGPPYEQYFGPGTRLTVT.

The chain joins TRBV6-5 to TRBJ1-4; no clear D gene. The CDR3 loop spans 11 amino acids. CDR1 is MNHEY, CDR2 SVGAGI, per germline. Trimming took 2 bases from V and 8 from J, leaving 3 bases between them. CDR3 sequence reads: CASSYKEKLFF. Here the CDR3 DNA reads TGTGCCAGCAGTTACAAGGAAAAACTGTTTTTT.

The chain joins TRBV2 to TRBJ2-7; the D gene is possibly TRBD1 (6 bases). Germline V gene data show CDR1 as SNHLY and CDR2 as FYNNEI. V was clipped by 8 bases and J by 6 bases, with 11 bases between them. The CDR3 consists of 11 residues. In DNA, the CDR3 is TGTGCCAGCGGGGGCAACTCCGAGCAGTACTTC. Protein sequence: CASGGNSEQYF.

The chain recombines TRBV5-1 with TRBJ2-7; D is possibly TRBD2 (5 bases). Trimming cost V 1 base and J 5 bases, with 16 bases left between them. This CDR3 spans 15 amino acids. Germline V gives CDR1 SGHRS, CDR2 YFSETQ. The CDR3 DNA is TGCGCCAGCAGCTTGACGGGGATAGGATTGCACGAGCAGTACTTC. This codes for CASSLTGIGLHEQYF.

In its sample, this clonotype was seen once. This chain connects TRBV9 to TRBJ2-3; D not resolved. This CDR3 has 13 residues. Between the trimmed V and J ends, which lost 6 bases and 4 bases, there was a span of 12 bases. Per the germline V gene, CDR1 is SGDLS and CDR2 is YYNGEE. DNA for the CDR3: TGTGCCAGCACCGCTGGTAACCCAGATACGCAGTATTTT. Translation: CASTAGNPDTQYF.

In this sample, this clonotype turned up once. The rearrangement links TRBV7-9 to TRBJ1-2; tentatively, D is TRBD1 (6 bases). The V gene lost 3 bases and the J gene lost 6 bases, with 8 bases spanning the gap. This CDR3 comprises 12 residues. Germline V gene data show CDR1 as SEHNR and CDR2 as FQNEAQ (reference sequence). CDR3 sequence reads: CASSLRGHGYTF. The CDR3, as DNA: TGTGCCAGCAGCTTGCGGGGGCATGGCTACACCTTC.

This clonotype was picked up a small number of times. The gene calls are TRBV10-3 and TRBJ2-5; D uncertain. Looked up from germline, CDR1 is ENHRY and CDR2 is SYGVKD. The CDR3 covers 13 residues. V was clipped by 3 bases and J by 5 bases, with 10 bases between them. DNA for the CDR3: TGTGCCATCAGTGACATTCAATTGGAGACCCAGTACTTC. It translates to CAISDIQLETQYF.

The chain couples TRBV19 to TRBJ2-3; D is tentatively TRBD1 or TRBD2 (5 bases each). This CDR3 has 16 residues. Germline CDR1 is LNHDA and CDR2 is SQIVND (reference sequence). V lost 6 bases and J lost 0, with 16 bases in between. The CDR3 DNA reads TGTGCCAGTAGAATGAGGGCCAGGGCAAGCACAGATACGCAGTATTTT. This translates into CASRMRARASTDTQYF.

In its sample, this clonotype was seen once. The chain joins TRBV20-1 to TRBJ2-5; D unclear. CDR1 DFQATT and CDR2 SNEGSKA come from the germline V gene (reference sequence). CDR3 length equals 13 residues. The V and J ends lost 2 bases and 4 bases respectively, with 11 bases between them. The chain's CDR3 is CSARHQDGETQYF. In DNA form, the CDR3 reads TGCAGTGCTAGACACCAGGACGGAGAGACCCAGTACTTC.

This clonotype turned up a few times. This chain joins TRBV2 and TRBJ2-3; 7 positions agree with TRBD1. The CDR3 is 14 amino acids. In germline, CDR1 is SNHLY, CDR2 FYNNEI. V trimming: 6 bases; J trimming: 1 base; junction bases outside the gene matches: 4. The CDR3 nucleotides are TGTGCCAGCAGGGTCGGACAGGGCACAGATACGCAGTATTTT. Its protein is CASRVGQGTDTQYF.

The V call is TRBV4-1, the J call TRBJ2-1; 8 nucleotides match TRBD2. The CDR3 runs to 16 residues. Per the germline V gene, CDR1 is MGHRA and CDR2 is YSYEKL. With 2 bases clipped from V and 0 bases from J, the junction kept 3 bases outside the gene matches. CDR3 residues: CASSQPGRVSYNEQFF. CDR3 DNA: TGCGCCAGCAGCCAACCCGGGAGGGTCTCCTACAATGAGCAGTTCTTC.

This clonotype was observed many times. The V call is TRBV20-1, the J call TRBJ2-1; TRBD2 matches 10 bases. The CDR3 is made up of 15 amino acids. Unmatched junction bases numbered 7, after V lost 5 bases and J lost 3 bases. The germline CDR1 and CDR2 sequences are DFQATT and SNEGSKA (reference sequence). The DNA for the CDR3 is TGCAGTGCTGGGATAGCGGGAGGTTTCTACAATGAGCAGTTCTTC. It specifies CSAGIAGGFYNEQFF.